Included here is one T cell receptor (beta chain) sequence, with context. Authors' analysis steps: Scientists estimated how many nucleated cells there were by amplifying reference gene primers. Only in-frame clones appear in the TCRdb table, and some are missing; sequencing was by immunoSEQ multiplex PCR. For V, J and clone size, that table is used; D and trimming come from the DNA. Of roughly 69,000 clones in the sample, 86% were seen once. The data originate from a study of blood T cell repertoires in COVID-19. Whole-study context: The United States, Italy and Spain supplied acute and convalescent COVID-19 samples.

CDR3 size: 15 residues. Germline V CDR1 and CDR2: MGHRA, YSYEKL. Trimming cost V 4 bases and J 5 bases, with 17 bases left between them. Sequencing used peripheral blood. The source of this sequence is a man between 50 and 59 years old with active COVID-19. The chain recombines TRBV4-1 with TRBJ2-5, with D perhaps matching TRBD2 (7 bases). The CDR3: CASSPLGGPGETQYF. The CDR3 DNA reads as TGCGCCAGCAGCCCCTTGGGGGGGCCCGGGGAGACCCAGTACTTC.